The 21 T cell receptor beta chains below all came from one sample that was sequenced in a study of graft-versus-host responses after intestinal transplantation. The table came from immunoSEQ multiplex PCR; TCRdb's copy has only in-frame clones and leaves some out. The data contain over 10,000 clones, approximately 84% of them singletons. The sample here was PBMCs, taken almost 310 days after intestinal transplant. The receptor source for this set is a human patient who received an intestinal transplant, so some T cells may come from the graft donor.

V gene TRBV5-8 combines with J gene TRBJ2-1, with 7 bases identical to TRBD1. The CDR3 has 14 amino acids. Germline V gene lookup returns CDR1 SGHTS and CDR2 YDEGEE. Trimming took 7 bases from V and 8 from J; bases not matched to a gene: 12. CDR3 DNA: TGTGCCAGCGGAAGGGGACAGCCTACCGATGAGCAGTTCTTC. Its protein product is CASGRGQPTDEQFF.

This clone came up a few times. DNA of the CDR3: TGTGCCACCAGGAGCGGCCCGAGGACCGGGGAGCTGTTTTTT. Translation gives CATRSGPRTGELFF. The rearrangement uses TRBV19 and TRBJ2-2; D perhaps matches TRBD2 (5 bases). Trimming removed 10 bases at V and 5 bases at J, with 17 bases between. The CDR3 has 14 residues. Looked up from germline, CDR1 is LNHDA and CDR2 is SQIVND (reference sequence).

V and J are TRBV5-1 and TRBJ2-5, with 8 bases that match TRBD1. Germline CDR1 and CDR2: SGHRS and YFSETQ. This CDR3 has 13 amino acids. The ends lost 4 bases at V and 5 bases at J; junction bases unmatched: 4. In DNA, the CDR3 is TGCGCCAGCAGCCTACGACAGGGGGAGACCCAGTACTTC. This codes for CASSLRQGETQYF.

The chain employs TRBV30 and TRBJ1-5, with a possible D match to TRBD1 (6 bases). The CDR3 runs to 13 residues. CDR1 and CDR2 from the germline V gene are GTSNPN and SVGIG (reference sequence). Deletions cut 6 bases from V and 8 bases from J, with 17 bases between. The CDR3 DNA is TGTGCCTGCAACACAGGGCTCGGGGAGCCCCAGCATTTT. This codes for CACNTGLGEPQHF.

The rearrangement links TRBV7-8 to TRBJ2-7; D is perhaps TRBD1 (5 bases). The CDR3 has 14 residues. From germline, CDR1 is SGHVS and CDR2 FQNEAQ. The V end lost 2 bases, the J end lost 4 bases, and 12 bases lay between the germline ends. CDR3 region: CASSLLGASYEQYF. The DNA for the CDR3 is TGTGCCAGCAGCTTACTTGGGGCCTCGTACGAGCAGTACTTC. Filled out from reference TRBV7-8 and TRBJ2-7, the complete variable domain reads GAGVSQSPRYKVAKRGQDVALRCDPISGHVSLFWYQQALGQGPEFLTYFQNEAQLDKSGLPSDRFFAERPEGSVSTLKIQRTQQEDSAVYLCASSLLGASYEQYFGPGTRLTVT.

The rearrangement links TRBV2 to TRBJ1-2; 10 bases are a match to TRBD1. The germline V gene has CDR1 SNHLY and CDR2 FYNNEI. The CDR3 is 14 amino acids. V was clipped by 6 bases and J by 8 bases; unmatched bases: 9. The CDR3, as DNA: TGTGCCAGCAGGAGGACAGGGGGACACTTGGGCTACACCTTC. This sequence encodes CASRRTGGHLGYTF.

The CDR3 loop is CASSLGGTLDTEAFF. DNA for the CDR3: TGTGCCAGCAGCTTAGGTGGGACTTTGGACACTGAAGCTTTCTTT. This rearrangement joins TRBV11-2 to TRBJ1-1; a weak D match, TRBD1 (5 bases). The CDR3 totals 15 residues. Trimming cost V 1 base and J 3 bases, with 12 bases left between them. Looked up from germline, CDR1 is SGHAT and CDR2 is FQNNGV.

The CDR3 region has the DNA TGTGCCAGCAGTTCCCAGCCTAGCCCAGAGCAGTACTTC. Residues: CASSSQPSPEQYF. This chain connects TRBV6-5 to TRBJ2-5; weak D call: TRBD2 (5 bases). The CDR3 runs to 13 residues. Trimming took 4 bases from V and 11 from J, leaving 17 bases between them. Looked up from germline, CDR1 is MNHEY and CDR2 is SVGAGI.

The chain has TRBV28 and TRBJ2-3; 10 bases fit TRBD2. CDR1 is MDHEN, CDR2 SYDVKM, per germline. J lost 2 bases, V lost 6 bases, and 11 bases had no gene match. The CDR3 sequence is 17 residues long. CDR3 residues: CASSLGASGRNTDTQYF. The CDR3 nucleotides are TGTGCCAGCAGCCTAGGAGCTAGCGGGAGAAACACAGATACGCAGTATTTT.

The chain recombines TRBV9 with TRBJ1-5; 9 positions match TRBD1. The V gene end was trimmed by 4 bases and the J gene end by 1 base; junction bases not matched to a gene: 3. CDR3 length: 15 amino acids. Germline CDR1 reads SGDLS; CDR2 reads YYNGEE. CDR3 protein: CASSPGQGSNQPQHF. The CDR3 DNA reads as TGTGCCAGCAGCCCTGGACAGGGGAGCAATCAGCCCCAGCATTTT.

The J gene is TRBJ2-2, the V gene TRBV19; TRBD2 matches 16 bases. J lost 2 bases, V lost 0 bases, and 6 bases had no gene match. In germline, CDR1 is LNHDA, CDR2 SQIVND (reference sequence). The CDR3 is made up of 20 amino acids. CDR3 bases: TGTGCCAGTAGTATAGATGGGACTAGCGGGAGGGCCGGTAACACCGGGGAGCTGTTTTTT. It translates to CASSIDGTSGRAGNTGELFF.

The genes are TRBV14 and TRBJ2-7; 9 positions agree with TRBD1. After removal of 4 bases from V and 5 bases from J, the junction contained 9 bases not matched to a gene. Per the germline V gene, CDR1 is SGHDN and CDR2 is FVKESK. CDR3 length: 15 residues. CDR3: CASSPKGQGVHEQYF. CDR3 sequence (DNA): TGTGCCAGCAGCCCGAAGGGACAGGGTGTACACGAGCAGTACTTC.

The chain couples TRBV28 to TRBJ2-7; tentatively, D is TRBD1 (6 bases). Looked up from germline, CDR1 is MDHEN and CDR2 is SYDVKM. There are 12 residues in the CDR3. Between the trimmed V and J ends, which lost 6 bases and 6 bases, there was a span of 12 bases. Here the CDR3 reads CASRPQGLEQYF. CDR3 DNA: TGTGCCAGCAGACCACAGGGTCTCGAGCAGTACTTC.

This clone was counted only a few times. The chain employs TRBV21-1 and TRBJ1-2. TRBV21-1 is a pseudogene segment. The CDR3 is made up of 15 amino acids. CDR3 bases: TGTGCCAGCAGCAAAGTAAGGAGGGCGGGATATGGCTACACCTTC. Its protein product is CASSKVRRAGYGYTF.

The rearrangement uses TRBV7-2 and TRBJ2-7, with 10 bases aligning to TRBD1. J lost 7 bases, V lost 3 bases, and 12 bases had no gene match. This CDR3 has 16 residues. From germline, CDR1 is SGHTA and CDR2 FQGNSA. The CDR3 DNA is TGTGCCAGCAGCTTGCGGTCGGGACAGGGGTCTGGTGAGCAGTACTTC. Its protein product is CASSLRSGQGSGEQYF.

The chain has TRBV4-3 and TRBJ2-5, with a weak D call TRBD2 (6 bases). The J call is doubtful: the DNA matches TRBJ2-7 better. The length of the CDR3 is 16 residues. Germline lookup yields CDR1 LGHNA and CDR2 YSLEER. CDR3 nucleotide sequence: TGCGCCAGCAGCCAAGTATTAGGGGAGGCGATCTACGAGCAGTACTTC. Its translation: CASSQVLGEAIYEQYF.

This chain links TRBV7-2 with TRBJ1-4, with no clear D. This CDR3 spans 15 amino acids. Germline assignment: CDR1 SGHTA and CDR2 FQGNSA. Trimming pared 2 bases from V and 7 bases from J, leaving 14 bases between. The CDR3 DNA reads TGTGCCAGCAGCTTACTCGTGGGGTGGGGTGAAAAACTGTTTTTT. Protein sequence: CASSLLVGWGEKLFF.

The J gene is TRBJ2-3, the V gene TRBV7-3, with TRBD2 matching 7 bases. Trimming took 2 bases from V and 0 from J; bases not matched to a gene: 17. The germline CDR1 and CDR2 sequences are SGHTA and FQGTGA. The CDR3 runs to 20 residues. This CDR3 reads CASSLHGRDNSLISTDTQYF. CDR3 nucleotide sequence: TGTGCCAGCAGCTTACATGGGAGGGATAATTCTCTTATTAGCACAGATACGCAGTATTTT.

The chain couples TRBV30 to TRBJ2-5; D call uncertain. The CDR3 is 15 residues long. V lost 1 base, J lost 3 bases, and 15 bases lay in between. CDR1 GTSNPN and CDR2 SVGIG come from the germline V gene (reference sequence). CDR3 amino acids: CAWSGILRVKETQYF. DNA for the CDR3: TGTGCCTGGAGTGGGATTCTAAGGGTGAAAGAGACCCAGTACTTC.

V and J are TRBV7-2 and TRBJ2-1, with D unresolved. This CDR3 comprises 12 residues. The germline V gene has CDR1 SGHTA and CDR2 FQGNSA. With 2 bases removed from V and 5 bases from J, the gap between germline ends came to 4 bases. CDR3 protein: CASSLTDNEQFF. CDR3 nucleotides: TGTGCCAGCAGCTTAACCGACAATGAGCAGTTCTTC.

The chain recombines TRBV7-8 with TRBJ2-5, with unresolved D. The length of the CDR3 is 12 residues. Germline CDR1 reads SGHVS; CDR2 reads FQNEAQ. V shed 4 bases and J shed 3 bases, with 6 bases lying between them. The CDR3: CASSSEEETQYF. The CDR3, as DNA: TGTGCCAGCAGCTCAGAAGAAGAGACCCAGTACTTC.